The rows below give T cell receptor beta chains drawn from one sample of a study of vaccination and CD4 T cells after COVID-19. The antigens for these receptors are not known. TCRdb re-called the PCR reads with MiXCR, one entry per CDR3 protein. The table lists some 18,000 distinct CDR3 sequences, roughly 60% of them singletons. The sequenced sample was CD4+ T cells from blood, cultured in vitro. These receptor sequences come from a human donor who had recovered from COVID-19. Each CDR3 is given with its conserved first and last residue. Fields, in order: D gene, J gene, clone size, V gene, CDR3 DNA, CDR3 protein. D genes are given only for firm matches. Where a row states a size, it is once, few, many or the class of an expanded clone; other rows omit it.

D: NA
J: TRBJ2-2
size: NA
V: TRBV6-5
DNA: TGTGCCAGCAGTTGGACACCCCCACAGAACACCGGGGAGCTGTTTTTT
CDR3: CASSWTPPQNTGELFF

D: NA
J: TRBJ1-5
size: NA
V: TRBV5-4
DNA: TGTGCCAGCAGCCGGGACAGCAATCAGCCCCAGCATTTT
CDR3: CASSRDSNQPQHF

D: NA
J: TRBJ1-1
size: NA
V: TRBV19
DNA: TGTGCCAGTAGTAATCAGGGCCCTATGAGTCGAGCTTTCTTT
CDR3: CASSNQGPMSRAFF

D: TRBD2
J: TRBJ2-5
size: NA
V: TRBV4-2
DNA: TGTGCCAGCAGCCAAGAAAGCCTAGCGGTTCAAGAGACCCAGTACTTC
CDR3: CASSQESLAVQETQYF

D: NA
J: TRBJ2-3
size: NA
V: TRBV4-2
DNA: TGTGCCAGCAGCCGGACCTTCGCTGGAGCAGGTTTGACAGATACGCAGTATTTT
CDR3: CASSRTFAGAGLTDTQYF

D: NA
J: TRBJ2-7
size: NA
V: TRBV6-1
DNA: TGTGCCAGCAGTGAAAACAGCCTCGAGCAGTACTTC
CDR3: CASSENSLEQYF

D: NA
J: TRBJ2-5
size: few
V: TRBV6-1
DNA: TGTGCCAGCAGTATGGGGACACAACCGATGGAGACCCAGTACTTC
CDR3: CASSMGTQPMETQYF

D: NA
J: TRBJ1-5
size: few
V: TRBV28
DNA: TGTGCCAGCACCGGACATGTTAGCTATAGCAATCAGCCCCAGCATTTT
CDR3: CASTGHVSYSNQPQHF

D: TRBD1
J: TRBJ2-5
size: few
V: TRBV20-1
DNA: TGCAGTGCTAGTCTCGGGACAGCCAAAGAGACCCAGTACTTC
CDR3: CSASLGTAKETQYF

D: NA
J: TRBJ1-1
size: NA
V: TRBV30
DNA: TGTGCCTGGAGTGCCCTGACAGGCCTGAATGCTGAAGCTTTCTTT
CDR3: CAWSALTGLNAEAFF

D: TRBD2
J: TRBJ2-1
size: NA
V: TRBV20-1
DNA: TGCAGTGCTCCGGGACTAGCGGGAGTGGGTTACAATGAGCAGTTCTTC
CDR3: CSAPGLAGVGYNEQFF

D: NA
J: TRBJ2-7
size: NA
V: TRBV30
DNA: TGTGCCTGGAGTGTATATGAGGGTTTCGAGCAGTACTTC
CDR3: CAWSVYEGFEQYF

D: TRBD2
J: TRBJ2-2
size: NA
V: TRBV4-2
DNA: TGTGCCAGCAGCCAGGGACGGGAGGGCACCGGGGAGCTGTTTTTT
CDR3: CASSQGREGTGELFF

D: NA
J: TRBJ2-1
size: NA
V: TRBV6-1
DNA: TGTGCCAGCAGTGCAGCGGACTCCTACAATGAGCAGTTCTTC
CDR3: CASSAADSYNEQFF

D: NA
J: TRBJ1-6
size: NA
V: TRBV6-1
DNA: TGTGCCAGCAGTAAGCGACACAATTCACCCCTCCACTTT
CDR3: CASSKRHNSPLHF

D: NA
J: TRBJ1-5
size: NA
V: TRBV19
DNA: TGTGCCAGTAGTATAGGATTTAGGGGCAATCAGCCCCAGCATTTT
CDR3: CASSIGFRGNQPQHF

D: NA
J: TRBJ1-3
size: NA
V: TRBV19
DNA: TGTGCCAGTATTGCTTCTGGAAACACCATATATTTT
CDR3: CASIASGNTIYF

D: NA
J: TRBJ2-3
size: NA
V: TRBV24-1
DNA: TGTGCCACCAGTCAAAGGGGCCGGGGCACAGATACGCAGTATTTT
CDR3: CATSQRGRGTDTQYF

D: NA
J: TRBJ1-3
size: NA
V: TRBV6-5
DNA: TGTGCCAGCAGTTACTCCTCACAGAGCTCTGGAAACACCATATATTTT
CDR3: CASSYSSQSSGNTIYF

D: NA
J: TRBJ2-2
size: NA
V: TRBV6-1
DNA: TGTGCCTCCCCGAGATGGGCCACCGGGGAGCTGTTTTTT
CDR3: CASPRWATGELFF

D: TRBD1
J: TRBJ1-5
size: NA
V: TRBV12-3/TRBV12-4
DNA: TGTGCCAGCAGTTCAGGGGGCGGACAGCCCCAGCATTTT
CDR3: CASSSGGGQPQHF

D: NA
J: TRBJ1-5
size: few
V: TRBV12-3/TRBV12-4
DNA: TGTGCCAGCAGTTTAGGTGGGGGAGCCCAGCATTTT
CDR3: CASSLGGGAQHF

D: NA
J: TRBJ1-4
size: few
V: TRBV15
DNA: TGTGCCACCAGCAGAGAAACAGGTGGGGAAAAACTGTTTTTT
CDR3: CATSRETGGEKLFF

D: NA
J: TRBJ1-4
size: few
V: TRBV27
DNA: TGTGCCAGCAGTTGGGCTTACAGTGAAAAACTGTTTTTT
CDR3: CASSWAYSEKLFF

D: TRBD1
J: TRBJ2-2
size: NA
V: TRBV19
DNA: TGTGCCAGCCGGGACAGACCAAACACCGGGGAGCTGTTTTTT
CDR3: CASRDRPNTGELFF

D: TRBD1
J: TRBJ1-3
size: NA
V: TRBV10-3
DNA: TGTGCCATCAGCCCCTTCGACAGGGAAGACACCATATATTTT
CDR3: CAISPFDREDTIYF

D: NA
J: TRBJ1-2
size: once
V: TRBV7-2
DNA: TGTGCCAGCTCCAACTATGACGGGACGGATTCCTATGGCTACACCTTC
CDR3: CASSNYDGTDSYGYTF

D: TRBD1
J: TRBJ1-2
size: few
V: TRBV2
DNA: TGTGCCAGCAGCCCGGGACAGTACTATGGCTACACCTTC
CDR3: CASSPGQYYGYTF

D: NA
J: TRBJ1-2
size: NA
V: TRBV25-1
DNA: TGTGCCAGCAGCAGGGCCGCTAACTATGGCTACACCTTC
CDR3: CASSRAANYGYTF

D: NA
J: TRBJ2-7
size: few
V: TRBV2
DNA: TGTGCCAGCAGCCACCCCATGGAGGGCTACGAGCAGTACTTC
CDR3: CASSHPMEGYEQYF

D: TRBD2
J: TRBJ2-3
size: few
V: TRBV20-1
DNA: TGCAGTGCTAGGTTGTCTAGCGGACGCACAGATACGCAGTATTTT
CDR3: CSARLSSGRTDTQYF

D: NA
J: TRBJ1-6
size: NA
V: TRBV20-1
DNA: TGCAGTGCATCAAAACGGGGGTACATCCACTTT
CDR3: CSASKRGYIHF

D: TRBD2
J: TRBJ2-2
size: NA
V: TRBV19
DNA: TGTGCCAGTAGTTTTAGCGGGACTAACACCGGGGAGCTGTTTTTT
CDR3: CASSFSGTNTGELFF

D: NA
J: TRBJ1-2
size: NA
V: TRBV7-9
DNA: TGTGCCACCGTTTCTGATGGCTACACCTTC
CDR3: CATVSDGYTF

D: TRBD1
J: TRBJ2-7
size: few
V: TRBV20-1
DNA: TGCAGTGCTCCCAATACAGGGGCCGGCCAGCAGTACTTC
CDR3: CSAPNTGAGQQYF

D: TRBD2
J: TRBJ2-7
size: NA
V: TRBV7-2
DNA: TGTGCCAGCAGTTATAGCGGGGGTGCCTACGAGCAGTACTTC
CDR3: CASSYSGGAYEQYF

D: NA
J: TRBJ1-1
size: few
V: TRBV27
DNA: TGTGCCAGCAGTTCCTCGACTTTGAACACTGAAGCTTTCTTT
CDR3: CASSSSTLNTEAFF

D: NA
J: TRBJ1-2
size: NA
V: TRBV6-1
DNA: TGTGCCAGCAGTGGGACCGGGAGCTTTTATGGCTACACCTTC
CDR3: CASSGTGSFYGYTF

D: NA
J: TRBJ1-1
size: NA
V: TRBV12-3/TRBV12-4
DNA: TGTGCCAGCAGTTTCGTTGGGGACACTGAAGCTTTCTTT
CDR3: CASSFVGDTEAFF